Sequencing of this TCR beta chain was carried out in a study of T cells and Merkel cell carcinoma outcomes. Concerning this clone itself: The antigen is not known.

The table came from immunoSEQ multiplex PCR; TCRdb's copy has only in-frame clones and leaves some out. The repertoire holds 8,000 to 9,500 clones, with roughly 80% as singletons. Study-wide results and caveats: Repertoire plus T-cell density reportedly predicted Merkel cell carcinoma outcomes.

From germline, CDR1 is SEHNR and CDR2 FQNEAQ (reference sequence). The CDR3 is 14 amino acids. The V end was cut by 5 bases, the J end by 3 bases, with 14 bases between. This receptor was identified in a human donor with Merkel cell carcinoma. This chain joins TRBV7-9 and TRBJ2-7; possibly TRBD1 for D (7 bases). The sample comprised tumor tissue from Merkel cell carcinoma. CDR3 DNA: TGTGCCAGCAGCCGCGGGACAGTTTACTACGAGCAGTACTTC. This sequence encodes CASSRGTVYYEQYF.